This T cell receptor (beta chain) was recorded in a study of blood T cell repertoires in COVID-19. The wider study: PBMCs, B-cell-depleted T cells, or T cells provided the cDNA or gDNA that made up the material.

Per the original methods: Cell counts per sample came from amplifying reference gene primers. The protocol was immunoSEQ multiplex PCR, while the TCRdb copy is restricted to in-frame clones and leaves out a portion. V, J and clone size are taken as reported in that table, and D and trimming were inferred from the DNA itself. The data show about 29,000 clones, with over 75% seen just once and 15% to 20% held by the top ten. The CDR3 contains 16 residues. From germline, CDR1 is LGHNA and CDR2 YNFKEQ. Trimming removed 4 bases from V and 1 base from J; junction bases left unmatched: 9. The chain combines TRBV4-2 with TRBJ1-1, with 7 positions matching TRBD1. The TCR comes from a man at least 80 years old with acute or convalescent COVID-19. Sequencing input: peripheral blood. CDR3 region: CASSPATGNANTEAFF. The CDR3 DNA follows: TGTGCCAGCAGCCCCGCGACAGGGAACGCGAACACTGAAGCTTTCTTT.